This T cell receptor (beta chain) was documented in a study of vaccination and CD4 T cells after COVID-19. Study in general: The authors exposed cells to overlapping spike peptides derived from SARS-CoV-2, HCoV-NL63, HCoV-OC43 and HCoV-229E.

A word on this clonotype: Its antigen is unknown.

Germline assignment: CDR1 MNHNS and CDR2 SASEGT. The CDR3 contains 15 residues. Trimming removed 3 bases at V and 1 base at J, with 9 bases between. Oncomine TCR Beta short-read sequencing was applied to DNA from cultured CD4+ T cells. TCRdb recomputed calls from the PCR reads with MiXCR, one row per CDR3 protein. Counted here are roughly 14,000 distinct CDR3 sequences, over 45% occurring once; the ten biggest clones make up approximately 26%. Documented treatment: approximately 10-day PBMC culture with coronavirus spike peptide pools or control peptides (ViraFEST assay). Peptide pool stimulation in ViraFEST expanded antigen-specific T cells, whose TCRs were then sequenced.

The V gene is TRBV6-1, the J gene TRBJ2-2; D is perhaps TRBD2 (5 bases). Material: cultured CD4+ T cells from blood, obtained after SARS-CoV-2 vaccination. This TCR was recovered from a human donor with COVID-19. The CDR3, as DNA: TGTGCCAGCAGTGATGGCGAGGGGAACACCGGGGAGCTGTTTTTT. This translates into CASSDGEGNTGELFF.